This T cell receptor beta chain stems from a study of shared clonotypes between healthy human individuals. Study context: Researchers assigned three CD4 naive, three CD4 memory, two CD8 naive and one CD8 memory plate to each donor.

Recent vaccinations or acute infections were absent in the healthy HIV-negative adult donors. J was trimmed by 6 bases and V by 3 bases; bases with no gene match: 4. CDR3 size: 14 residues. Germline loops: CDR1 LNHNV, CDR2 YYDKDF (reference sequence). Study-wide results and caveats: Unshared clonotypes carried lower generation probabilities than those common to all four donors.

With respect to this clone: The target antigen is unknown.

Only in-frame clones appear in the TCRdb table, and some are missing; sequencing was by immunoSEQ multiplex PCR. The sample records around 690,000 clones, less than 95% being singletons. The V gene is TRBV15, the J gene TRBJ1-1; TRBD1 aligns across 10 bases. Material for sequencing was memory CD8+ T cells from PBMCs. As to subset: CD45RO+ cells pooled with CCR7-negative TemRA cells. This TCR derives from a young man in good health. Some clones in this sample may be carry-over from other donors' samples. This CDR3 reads CATSRSGTGAEAFF. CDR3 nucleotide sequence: TGTGCCACCAGCAGGTCCGGGACAGGGGCTGAAGCTTTCTTT.